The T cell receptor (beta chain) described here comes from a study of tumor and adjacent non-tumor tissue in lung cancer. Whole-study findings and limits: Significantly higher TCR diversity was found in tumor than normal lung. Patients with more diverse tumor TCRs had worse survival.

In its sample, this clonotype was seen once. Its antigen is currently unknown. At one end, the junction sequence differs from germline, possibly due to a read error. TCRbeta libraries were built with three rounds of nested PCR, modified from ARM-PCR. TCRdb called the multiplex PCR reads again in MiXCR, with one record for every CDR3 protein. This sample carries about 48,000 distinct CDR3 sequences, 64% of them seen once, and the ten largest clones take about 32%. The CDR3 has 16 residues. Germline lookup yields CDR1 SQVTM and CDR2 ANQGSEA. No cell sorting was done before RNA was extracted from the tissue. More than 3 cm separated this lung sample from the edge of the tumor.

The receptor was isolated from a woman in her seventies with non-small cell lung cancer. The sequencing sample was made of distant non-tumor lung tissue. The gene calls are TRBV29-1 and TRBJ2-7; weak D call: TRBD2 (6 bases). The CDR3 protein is CNVDLSGTVGSYEQYF. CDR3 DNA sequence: TGCAACGTTGACCTCTCCGGGACTGTGGGCTCCTACGAGCAATACTTC.